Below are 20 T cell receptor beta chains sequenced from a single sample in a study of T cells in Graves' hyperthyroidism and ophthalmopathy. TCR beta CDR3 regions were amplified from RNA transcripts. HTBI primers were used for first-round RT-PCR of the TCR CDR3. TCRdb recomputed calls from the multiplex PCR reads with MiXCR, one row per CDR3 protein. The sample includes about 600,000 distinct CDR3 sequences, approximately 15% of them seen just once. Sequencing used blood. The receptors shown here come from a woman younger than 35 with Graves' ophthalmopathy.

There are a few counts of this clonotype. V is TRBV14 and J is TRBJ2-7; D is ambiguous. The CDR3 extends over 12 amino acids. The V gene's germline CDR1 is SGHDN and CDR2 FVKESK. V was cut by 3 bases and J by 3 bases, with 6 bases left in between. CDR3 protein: CASSQYRYEQYF. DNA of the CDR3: TGTGCCAGCAGCCAGTACCGCTACGAGCAGTACTTC.

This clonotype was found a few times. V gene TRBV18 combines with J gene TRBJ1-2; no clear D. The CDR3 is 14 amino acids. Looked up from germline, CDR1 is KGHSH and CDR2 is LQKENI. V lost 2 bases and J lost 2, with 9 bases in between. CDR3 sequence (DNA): TGTGCCAGCTCACCAGGAAACTTGAACTATGGCTACACCTTC. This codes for CASSPGNLNYGYTF.

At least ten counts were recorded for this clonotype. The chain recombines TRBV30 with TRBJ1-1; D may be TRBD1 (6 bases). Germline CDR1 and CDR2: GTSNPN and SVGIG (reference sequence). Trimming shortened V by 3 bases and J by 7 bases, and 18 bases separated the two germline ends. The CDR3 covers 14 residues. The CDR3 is CAWSTTGTNHEAFF. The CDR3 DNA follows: TGTGCCTGGAGCACGACCGGGACAAATCATGAAGCTTTCTTT. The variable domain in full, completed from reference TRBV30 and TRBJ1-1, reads SQTIHQWPATLVQPVGSPLSLECTVEGTSNPNLYWYRQAAGRGLQLLFYSVGIGQISSEVPQNLSASRPQDRQFILSSKKLLLSDSGFYLCAWSTTGTNHEAFFGQGTRLTVV.

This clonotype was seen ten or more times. The CDR3 here is CSARGGRDGGYTF. The CDR3 nucleotides read TGCAGTGCTAGGGGGGGCAGGGATGGGGGCTACACCTTC. The V call is TRBV20-1, the J call TRBJ1-2; possible D gene TRBD1, 6 bases. V shed 3 bases and J shed 8 bases, with 16 bases lying between them. The germline CDR1 and CDR2 sequences are DFQATT and SNEGSKA (reference sequence). This CDR3 contains 13 residues.

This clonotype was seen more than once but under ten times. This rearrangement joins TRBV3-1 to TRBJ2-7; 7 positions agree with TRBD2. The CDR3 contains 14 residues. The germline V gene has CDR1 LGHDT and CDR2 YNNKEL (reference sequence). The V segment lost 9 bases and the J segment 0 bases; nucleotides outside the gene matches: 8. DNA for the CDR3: TGTGCCAGTACCCCGGGGGACTACTCCTACGAGCAGTACTTC. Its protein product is CASTPGDYSYEQYF.

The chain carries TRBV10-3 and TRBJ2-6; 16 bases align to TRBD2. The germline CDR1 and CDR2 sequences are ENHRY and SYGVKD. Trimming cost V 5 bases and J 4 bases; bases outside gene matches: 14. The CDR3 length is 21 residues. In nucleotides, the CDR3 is TGTGCCATCAGTAGAAGGGGACTAGCGGGAGGGGTGACGGCGGGGGCCAACGTCCTGACTTTC. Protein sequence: CAISRRGLAGGVTAGANVLTF.

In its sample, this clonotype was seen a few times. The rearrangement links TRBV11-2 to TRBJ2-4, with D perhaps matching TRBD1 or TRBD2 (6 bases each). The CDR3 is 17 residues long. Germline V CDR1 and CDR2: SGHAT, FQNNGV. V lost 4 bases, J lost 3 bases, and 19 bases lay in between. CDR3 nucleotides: TGTGCCAGCAGCTCCATAAGGGGGGAGCTAGGCAAAAACATTCAGTACTTC. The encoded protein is CASSSIRGELGKNIQYF.

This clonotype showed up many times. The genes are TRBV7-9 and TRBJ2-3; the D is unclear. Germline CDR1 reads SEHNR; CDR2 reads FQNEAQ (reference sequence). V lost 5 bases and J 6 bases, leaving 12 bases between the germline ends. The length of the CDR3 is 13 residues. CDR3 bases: TGTGCCAGCAGCGTTAACGTGGGGGATACGCAGTATTTT. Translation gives CASSVNVGDTQYF. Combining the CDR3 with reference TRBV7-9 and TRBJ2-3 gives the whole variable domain DTGVSQNPRHKITKRGQNVTFRCDPISEHNRLYWYRQTLGQGPEFLTYFQNEAQLEKSRLLSDRFSAERPKGSFSTLEIQRTEQGDSAMYLCASSVNVGDTQYFGPGTRLTVL.

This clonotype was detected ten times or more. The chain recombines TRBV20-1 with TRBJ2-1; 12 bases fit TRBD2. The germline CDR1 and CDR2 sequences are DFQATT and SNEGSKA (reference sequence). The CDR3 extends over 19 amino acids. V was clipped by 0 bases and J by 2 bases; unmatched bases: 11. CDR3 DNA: TGCAGTGCTAGAGACTACCGTAATCTAGCGGGAGGGCCCTACAATGAGCAGTTCTTC. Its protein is CSARDYRNLAGGPYNEQFF.

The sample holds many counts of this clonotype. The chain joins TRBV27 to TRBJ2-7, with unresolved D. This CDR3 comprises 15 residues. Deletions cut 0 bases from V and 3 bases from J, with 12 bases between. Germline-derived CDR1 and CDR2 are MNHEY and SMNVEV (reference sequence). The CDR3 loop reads CASSLSGRLDYEQYF. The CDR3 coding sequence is TGTGCCAGCAGTTTATCAGGGCGGTTGGACTACGAGCAGTACTTC.

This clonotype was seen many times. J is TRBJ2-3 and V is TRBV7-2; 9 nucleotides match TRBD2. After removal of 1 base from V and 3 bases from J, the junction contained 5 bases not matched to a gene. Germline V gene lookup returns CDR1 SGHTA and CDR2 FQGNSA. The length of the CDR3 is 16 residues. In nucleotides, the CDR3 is TGTGCCAGCAGCTTAGTTGGGGCGGGAGGGACAGATACGCAGTATTTT. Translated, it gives CASSLVGAGGTDTQYF.

The CDR3 protein is CASSKVELKETQYF. The CDR3 nucleotides are TGTGCCAGTAGTAAAGTGGAATTGAAAGAGACCCAGTACTTC. This rearrangement joins TRBV19 to TRBJ2-5; D call uncertain. Germline loops: CDR1 LNHDA, CDR2 SQIVND (reference sequence). This CDR3 is 14 amino acids long. The germline V and J ends were trimmed by 4 bases and 3 bases, with 12 bases remaining between them.

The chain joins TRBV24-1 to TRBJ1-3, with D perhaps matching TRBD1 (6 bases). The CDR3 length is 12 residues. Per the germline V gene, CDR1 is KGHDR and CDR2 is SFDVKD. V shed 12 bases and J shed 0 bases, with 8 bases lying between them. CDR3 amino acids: CAGQSSGNTIYF. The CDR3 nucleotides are TGTGCCGGACAGAGCTCTGGAAACACCATATATTTT.

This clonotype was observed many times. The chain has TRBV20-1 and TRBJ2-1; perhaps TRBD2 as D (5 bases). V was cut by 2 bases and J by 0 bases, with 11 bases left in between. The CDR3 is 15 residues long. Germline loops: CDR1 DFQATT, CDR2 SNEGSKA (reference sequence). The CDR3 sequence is CSARSGWSSYNEQFF. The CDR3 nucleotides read TGCAGTGCTAGAAGCGGATGGAGCTCCTACAATGAGCAGTTCTTC.

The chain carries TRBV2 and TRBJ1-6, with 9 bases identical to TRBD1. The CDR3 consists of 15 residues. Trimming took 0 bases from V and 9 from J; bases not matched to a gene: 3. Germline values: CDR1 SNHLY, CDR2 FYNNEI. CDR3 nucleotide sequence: TGTGCCAGCAGTGAAGCAGGGACAGGGTTTTCACCCCTCCACTTT. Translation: CASSEAGTGFSPLHF. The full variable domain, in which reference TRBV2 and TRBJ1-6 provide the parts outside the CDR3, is EPEVTQTPSHQVTQMGQEVILRCVPISNHLYFYWYRQILGQKVEFLVSFYNNEISEKSEIFDDQFSVERPDGSNFTLKIRSTKLEDSAMYFCASSEAGTGFSPLHFGNGTRLTVT.

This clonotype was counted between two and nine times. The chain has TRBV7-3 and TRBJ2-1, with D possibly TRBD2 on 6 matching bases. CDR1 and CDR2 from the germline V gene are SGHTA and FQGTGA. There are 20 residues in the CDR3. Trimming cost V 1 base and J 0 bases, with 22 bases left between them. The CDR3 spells CASSLSSSGEFQSSYNEQFF. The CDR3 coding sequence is TGTGCCAGCAGCTTAAGTTCGTCGGGAGAGTTCCAAAGCTCCTACAATGAGCAGTTCTTC.

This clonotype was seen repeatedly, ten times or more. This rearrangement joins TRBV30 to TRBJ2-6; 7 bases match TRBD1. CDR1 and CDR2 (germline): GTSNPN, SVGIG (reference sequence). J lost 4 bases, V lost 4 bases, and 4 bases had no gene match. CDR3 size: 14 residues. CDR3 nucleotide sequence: TGTGCCTGGATACAGGGGTCCGGGGCCAACGTCCTGACTTTC. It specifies CAWIQGSGANVLTF.

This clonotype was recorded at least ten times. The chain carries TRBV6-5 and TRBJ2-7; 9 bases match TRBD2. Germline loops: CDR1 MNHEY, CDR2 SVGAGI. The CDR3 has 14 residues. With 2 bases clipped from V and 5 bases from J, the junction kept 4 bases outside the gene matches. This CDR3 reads CASSYGLAGHEQYF. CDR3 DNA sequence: TGTGCCAGCAGTTACGGGCTAGCGGGGCACGAGCAGTACTTC.

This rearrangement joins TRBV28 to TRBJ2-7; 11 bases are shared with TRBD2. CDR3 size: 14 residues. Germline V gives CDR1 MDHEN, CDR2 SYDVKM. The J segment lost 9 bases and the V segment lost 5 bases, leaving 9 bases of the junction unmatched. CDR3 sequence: CASSRRLAGPRQYF. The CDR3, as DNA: TGTGCCAGCAGTCGAAGACTAGCGGGACCCCGGCAGTACTTC.

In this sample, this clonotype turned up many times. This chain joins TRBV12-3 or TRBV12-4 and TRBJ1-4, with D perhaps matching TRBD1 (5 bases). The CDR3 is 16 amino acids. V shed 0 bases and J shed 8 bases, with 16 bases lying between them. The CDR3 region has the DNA TGTGCCAGCAGTTTAGCGAGGGGACCGGCTGCCGAAAAACTGTTTTTT. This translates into CASSLARGPAAEKLFF.